What follows is one T cell receptor (beta chain) and its context. Its target is not known. It was healthy bone marrow donors who served as donors. This record belongs to a study of cytomegalovirus exposure and HLA in healthy donors. Turning to the study itself: There were some 120 million unique TCR beta sequences, drawn from approximately 180 million T cells, in an earlier analysis. Points from the study as a whole: Later genetic work tied a missense DCLRE1C variant to beta-chain V and J trimming.

V was cut by 7 bases and J by 2 bases, with 6 bases left in between. Germline CDR1 MNHEY, CDR2 SVGAGI. The CDR3 consists of 11 residues. Primers for the PCR totalled 60 Vbeta and 13 Jbeta. Method: immunoSEQ multiplex PCR; TCRdb's copy keeps in-frame clones and lacks some. This listing includes around 74,000 clones. Sequenced sample: PBMCs. The gene calls are TRBV6-5 and TRBJ2-7, with D maybe TRBD1 (5 bases). This sequence originates from a man younger than 45 in good health and CMV-seronegative. In DNA, the CDR3 is TGTGCCAGCAAAGGGGCCTACGAGCAGTACTTC. It is translated as CASKGAYEQYF.